Listed here are 28 T cell receptor beta chains from one sample, sequenced in a study of blood T cell repertoires in COVID-19. TCRdb's table, derived via immunoSEQ multiplex PCR, lists solely in-frame clones and lacks some. Altogether under 300,000 clones are present, around 88% being singletons, with the ten largest covering over 10%. The sample was peripheral blood. Receptors were obtained from a woman aged 70 to 79 with COVID-19, enrolled during active disease.

The count of this clone is one. This sequence joins TRBV5-4 and TRBJ2-2, with TRBD2 matching 9 bases. Trimming took 4 bases from V and 7 from J; bases not matched to a gene: 5. Germline loops: CDR1 SGHNT, CDR2 YYREEE (reference sequence). This CDR3 has 14 amino acids. The CDR3, as DNA: TGTGCCAGCAGCAGCGGGGGGCGCGGCGGGGAGCTGTTTTTT. Its translation is CASSSGGRGGELFF.

The chain carries TRBV4-3 and TRBJ1-4; the match to TRBD1 covers 10 bases. With V trimmed by 5 bases and J by 7 bases, 7 bases remained unmatched. Germline assignment: CDR1 LGHNA and CDR2 YSLEER. The CDR3 is 15 amino acids. In DNA form, the CDR3 reads TGCGCCAGCAGCGACGGGACAGGGGTGCCTGAAAAACTGTTTTTT. This sequence encodes CASSDGTGVPEKLFF.

In this sample, this clone turned up once. CDR3 sequence (DNA): TGTGCCAGTAGTATCGGAGGGACTAGCTCCTACGAGCAGTACTTC. Translating it yields CASSIGGTSSYEQYF. The genes are TRBV19 and TRBJ2-7, with 8 bases matching TRBD2. This CDR3 spans 15 amino acids. V trimming: 3 bases; J trimming: 0 bases; junction bases outside the gene matches: 4. Germline V gene lookup returns CDR1 LNHDA and CDR2 SQIVND (reference sequence).

The chain recombines TRBV29-1 with TRBJ1-2, with 7 bases that match TRBD1. V lost 6 bases and J lost 5; bases outside the gene matches: 3. The germline V gene encodes CDR1 SQVTM and CDR2 ANQGSEA. The CDR3 has 11 amino acids. CDR3 protein: CSVGQEYGYTF. The CDR3 coding sequence is TGCAGCGTCGGACAGGAATATGGCTACACCTTC.

This chain uses TRBV5-1 with TRBJ1-2, with 8 bases aligning to TRBD1. Germline lookup yields CDR1 SGHRS and CDR2 YFSETQ. The CDR3 is 14 residues long. Trimming at V came to 2 bases and at J to 2 bases, leaving 2 bases not matched to a gene. CDR3 coding DNA: TGCGCCAGCAGCTTCGACAGGGGCAACTATGGCTACACCTTC. Amino acids: CASSFDRGNYGYTF.

The genes are TRBV5-1 and TRBJ1-2, with D tentatively TRBD1 (5 bases). The germline V gene has CDR1 SGHRS and CDR2 YFSETQ. The ends were cut back, 0 bases at V and 3 bases at J, with 9 bases in the middle. The CDR3 length is 14 residues. The CDR3 sequence is CASSLDLGDYGYTF. CDR3 DNA: TGCGCCAGCAGCTTGGATCTAGGGGACTATGGCTACACCTTC.

The rearrangement uses TRBV2 and TRBJ1-5; unclear D gene. The CDR3 is 14 residues long. Germline V gene data show CDR1 as SNHLY and CDR2 as FYNNEI. V lost 3 bases and J 4 bases, leaving 10 bases between the germline ends. CDR3 in amino acids: CASSDRVVNQPQHF. The CDR3 nucleotides are TGTGCCAGCAGTGATCGGGTTGTAAATCAGCCCCAGCATTTT.

In this sample, this clone turned up a few times. This chain uses TRBV4-2 with TRBJ2-2; no clear D. The CDR3 extends over 15 amino acids. CDR1 is LGHNA, CDR2 YNFKEQ, per germline. Trimming cost V 0 bases and J 8 bases, with 13 bases left between them. This CDR3 reads CASSQDLHLTGELFF. The CDR3 DNA follows: TGTGCCAGCAGCCAAGATCTGCACTTAACTGGGGAGCTGTTTTTT.

This clone has only one observation. CDR3 sequence: CASRSGGDIQYF. Written as DNA, the CDR3 is TGTGCCAGCAGGAGCGGGGGCGACATTCAGTACTTC. The genes are TRBV2 and TRBJ2-4, with TRBD2 matching 8 bases. CDR1 SNHLY and CDR2 FYNNEI come from the germline V gene. CDR3 size: 12 residues. The V gene end was trimmed by 6 bases and the J gene end by 8 bases; junction bases not matched to a gene: 3.

This clone was counted once. The chain combines TRBV24-1 with TRBJ2-5, with a tentative D call TRBD1 (6 bases). The V end was cut by 5 bases, the J end by 1 base, with 16 bases between. CDR1 is KGHDR and CDR2 is SFDVKD in the germline V gene. This CDR3 spans 16 amino acids. CDR3 sequence reads: CATSATAQGSQETQYF. The CDR3 DNA is TGTGCCACCAGTGCTACCGCCCAGGGGTCCCAAGAGACCCAGTACTTC.

This chain uses TRBV12-5 with TRBJ2-3; 9 bases map to TRBD2. The germline CDR1 and CDR2 sequences are LGHNT and FRNRAP. Germline trimming cut 1 base from V and 2 bases from J; bases unmatched to any gene: 10. The CDR3 consists of 18 residues. CDR3 sequence reads: CASGLASGGPKTTDTQYF. CDR3 coding DNA: TGTGCTAGTGGTTTGGCCAGCGGGGGGCCAAAGACCACAGATACGCAGTATTTT.

The CDR3 spells CASSYDGSGKLFF. The CDR3 nucleotides are TGTGCCAGCAGTTACGACGGGAGTGGAAAACTGTTTTTT. V usage is TRBV6-5 and J usage is TRBJ1-4; D is unclear. Looked up from germline, CDR1 is MNHEY and CDR2 is SVGAGI. This CDR3 region has 13 residues. Trimming cost V 2 bases and J 10 bases, with 11 bases left between them.

This clone is a singleton in its sample. The rearrangement links TRBV5-1 to TRBJ1-2; D remains unclear. The germline V gene encodes CDR1 SGHRS and CDR2 YFSETQ. The CDR3 is made up of 13 amino acids. Trimming removed 1 base from V and 4 bases from J, with 8 bases in between. CDR3 sequence (DNA): TGCGCCAGCAGCTTGACAGTATTCTATGGCTACACCTTC. Its translation is CASSLTVFYGYTF.

The J gene is TRBJ1-5, the V gene TRBV19; TRBD1 matches at 9 bases. CDR1 is LNHDA, CDR2 SQIVND, per germline (reference sequence). The ends lost 5 bases at V and 6 bases at J; junction bases unmatched: 5. The CDR3 spans 14 residues. In DNA form, the CDR3 reads TGTGCCAGTAGTGTGGGACAGGGTAGTCAGCCCCAGCATTTT. Residues: CASSVGQGSQPQHF.

The V gene is TRBV30, the J gene TRBJ1-4; no clear D gene. Germline CDR1 reads GTSNPN; CDR2 reads SVGIG (reference sequence). Trimming stripped 5 bases from V and 8 bases from J, with 9 bases between. CDR3 length: 11 residues. The CDR3, as DNA: TGTGCCTGGCAGAGAGGGGAAAAACTGTTTTTT. Its translation is CAWQRGEKLFF. The variable domain in full, with the rest retrieved from reference TRBV30 and TRBJ1-4, is SQTIHQWPATLVQPVGSPLSLECTVEGTSNPNLYWYRQAAGRGLQLLFYSVGIGQISSEVPQNLSASRPQDRQFILSSKKLLLSDSGFYLCAWQRGEKLFFGSGTQLSVL.

This clone appeared once. This rearrangement joins TRBV29-1 to TRBJ1-1; a weak D match, TRBD1 (5 bases). Trimming removed 8 bases at V and 2 bases at J, with 12 bases between. Germline V gene sequence: CDR1 SQVTM, CDR2 ANQGSEA. There are 12 residues in the CDR3. CDR3 DNA sequence: TGCAGCACGCAAGGGGATAACACTGAAGCTTTCTTT. It codes for CSTQGDNTEAFF.

The chain couples TRBV6-6 to TRBJ2-1; D possibly corresponds to TRBD2 (5 bases). Per the germline V gene, CDR1 is MNHNY and CDR2 is SVGAGI (reference sequence). V was cut by 5 bases and J by 4 bases, with 12 bases left in between. The CDR3 extends over 14 amino acids. This CDR3 reads CASSPGDVYNEQFF. The CDR3 coding sequence is TGTGCCAGCAGTCCCGGGGATGTATACAATGAGCAGTTCTTC.

This chain joins TRBV24-1 and TRBJ2-6, with D tentatively TRBD1 (6 bases). From germline, CDR1 is KGHDR and CDR2 SFDVKD. This CDR3 contains 17 residues. The V end lost 8 bases, the J end lost 2 bases, and 18 bases lay between the germline ends. CDR3 amino acids: CATTRTQTGPGANVLTF. DNA for the CDR3: TGTGCCACCACTCGAACTCAGACAGGACCTGGGGCCAACGTCCTGACTTTC.

The CDR3 DNA follows: TGCGCCAGCAGCCCCGTGGGGGCGAGGTACGAGCAGTACTTC. It yields the protein CASSPVGARYEQYF. The chain is built from TRBV5-1 and TRBJ2-7; tentative D call: TRBD1 (6 bases). The germline gives CDR1 SGHRS, CDR2 YFSETQ. The V gene lost 4 bases and the J gene lost 4 bases, with 15 bases spanning the gap. The CDR3 is 14 amino acids.

This clone came up a few times. The rearrangement joins TRBV29-1 to TRBJ2-3; D is undetermined. Germline CDR1 SQVTM, CDR2 ANQGSEA. Trimming took off 3 bases at V and 3 bases at J, with 4 bases between the two ends. The CDR3 is 11 residues long. CDR3 sequence (DNA): TGCAGCGTTGATACAACAGATACGCAGTATTTT. This gives the protein CSVDTTDTQYF.

The chain recombines TRBV7-2 with TRBJ2-1; possibly TRBD2 for D (6 bases). The CDR3 is 14 residues long. Trimming took off 5 bases at V and 7 bases at J, with 15 bases between the two ends. The germline CDR1 and CDR2 sequences are SGHTA and FQGNSA. DNA of the CDR3: TGTGCCAGCAGCCCGGGACTCCAGAGGAATGAGCAGTTCTTC. This gives the protein CASSPGLQRNEQFF.

The rearrangement links TRBV10-2 to TRBJ1-2; D gene unclear. Germline V lookup: CDR1 WSHSY, CDR2 SAAADI. CDR3 size: 15 residues. The V and J ends lost 0 bases and 7 bases respectively, with 15 bases between them. In DNA form, the CDR3 reads TGCGCCAGCAGTGAGTCGAACATCCAACCAGGTGGCTACACCTTC. This gives the protein CASSESNIQPGGYTF.

This chain joins TRBV4-1 and TRBJ1-1; TRBD1 agrees at 10 bases. The CDR3 spans 17 residues. Germline assignment: CDR1 MGHRA and CDR2 YSYEKL. The J segment lost 3 bases and the V segment lost 3 bases, leaving 10 bases of the junction unmatched. The CDR3 sequence is CASSHPSGTGVDTEAFF. CDR3 nucleotide sequence: TGCGCCAGCAGCCACCCATCCGGGACAGGGGTAGACACTGAAGCTTTCTTT.

V and J are TRBV19 and TRBJ1-1; a possible D gene is TRBD1 (5 bases). The CDR3 contains 12 residues. With 9 bases removed from V and 7 bases from J, the gap between germline ends came to 15 bases. Germline CDR1 LNHDA, CDR2 SQIVND (reference sequence). CDR3 sequence reads: CASWVGGFEAFF. CDR3 sequence (DNA): TGTGCCAGCTGGGTCGGGGGTTTTGAAGCTTTCTTT. Combining the CDR3 with reference TRBV19 and TRBJ1-1 gives the whole variable domain DGGITQSPKYLFRKEGQNVTLSCEQNLNHDAMYWYRQDPGQGLRLIYYSQIVNDFQKGDIAEGYSVSREKKESFPLTVTSAQKNPTAFYLCASWVGGFEAFFGQGTRLTVV.

The genes are TRBV5-6 and TRBJ1-2, with TRBD1 matching 8 bases. CDR3 length: 12 residues. Germline lookup yields CDR1 SGHDT and CDR2 YYEEEE. Trimming at V came to 1 base and at J to 13 bases, leaving 6 bases not matched to a gene. The CDR3 region has the DNA TGTGCCAGCAGCTTGACCACAGGGGGATCCACCTTC. The encoded protein is CASSLTTGGSTF.

V is TRBV5-4 and J is TRBJ1-2; 8 nucleotides align to TRBD1. Germline V CDR1 and CDR2: SGHNT, YYREEE (reference sequence). The CDR3 spans 12 residues. The trim removed 4 bases at V and 8 bases at J, leaving 4 bases unmatched. CDR3 region: CASSLDRVGYTF. The CDR3 DNA reads as TGTGCCAGCAGCCTGGACAGGGTCGGCTACACCTTC.

The genes are TRBV3-1 (or the pseudogene TRBV3-2) and TRBJ1-3; perhaps TRBD1 as D (5 bases). Germline loops: CDR1 LGHDT, CDR2 YNNKEL (reference sequence). V lost 9 bases to trimming and J lost 3 bases, with 15 bases between them. The CDR3 covers 14 residues. The CDR3 DNA follows: TGTGCCAGTACGCGTCAGGGAAATGGAAACACCATATATTTT. This sequence encodes CASTRQGNGNTIYF.

The chain uses TRBV3-1 (or the pseudogene TRBV3-2) and TRBJ1-2; D possibly corresponds to TRBD1 (5 bases). Germline V gives CDR1 LGHDT, CDR2 YNNKEL (reference sequence). There are 14 residues in the CDR3. Trimming removed 1 base at V and 8 bases at J, with 14 bases between. This chain's CDR3 is CASSQGSPRGGYTF. For the CDR3, the DNA is TGTGCCAGCAGCCAAGGGAGTCCAAGGGGAGGCTACACCTTC.